This TCR beta chain came from a study of blood T cell repertoires in COVID-19. Study context: Researchers got acute and convalescent COVID-19 samples from the United States, Italy and Spain. Sources were T cells, B-cell-depleted T cells, or PBMCs; the material itself was cDNA or gDNA.

Original handling: Counts of nucleated cells, estimated from reference gene primer amplification, were obtained. This table comes from immunoSEQ multiplex PCR, and its TCRdb copy is limited to in-frame clones, with some not included. V and J calls and clone size are given by that table; D and trimming were obtained from the DNA. The table records 70,000 to 95,000 clones, more than 80% of them present only once. Germline CDR1 is LGHDT and CDR2 is YNNKEL (reference sequence). The V and J ends lost 3 bases and 6 bases, in that order; junction bases with no gene match: 4. This CDR3 spans 13 amino acids. The specimen sequenced was peripheral blood. This receptor was identified in a human donor in a cohort sampled during active COVID-19. The chain has TRBV3-1 (or the pseudogene TRBV3-2) and TRBJ1-2; TRBD1 aligns across 7 bases. CDR3 amino acids: CASSQRTGDGYTF. The DNA of the CDR3 is TGTGCCAGCAGCCAGCGAACAGGGGATGGCTACACCTTC.